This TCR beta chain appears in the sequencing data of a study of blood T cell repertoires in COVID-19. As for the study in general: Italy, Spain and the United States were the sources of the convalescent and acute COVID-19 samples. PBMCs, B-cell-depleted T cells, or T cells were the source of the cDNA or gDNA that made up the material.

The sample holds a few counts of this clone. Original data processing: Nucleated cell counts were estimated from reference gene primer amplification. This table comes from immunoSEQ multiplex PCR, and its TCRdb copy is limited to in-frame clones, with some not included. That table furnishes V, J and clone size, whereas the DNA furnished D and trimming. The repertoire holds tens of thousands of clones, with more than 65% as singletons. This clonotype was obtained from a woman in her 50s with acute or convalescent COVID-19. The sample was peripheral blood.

CDR3 residues: CASGLRLTGRTSPLHF. CDR3 DNA sequence: TGTGCTAGTGGTTTGCGACTGACAGGGAGGACCTCACCCCTCCACTTT. The chain carries TRBV12-5 and TRBJ1-6, with TRBD1 matching over 7 bases. CDR3 length: 16 amino acids. V was pared by 2 bases and J by 10 bases, with 11 bases of the junction left unmatched. CDR1 and CDR2 from the germline V gene are LGHNT and FRNRAP.